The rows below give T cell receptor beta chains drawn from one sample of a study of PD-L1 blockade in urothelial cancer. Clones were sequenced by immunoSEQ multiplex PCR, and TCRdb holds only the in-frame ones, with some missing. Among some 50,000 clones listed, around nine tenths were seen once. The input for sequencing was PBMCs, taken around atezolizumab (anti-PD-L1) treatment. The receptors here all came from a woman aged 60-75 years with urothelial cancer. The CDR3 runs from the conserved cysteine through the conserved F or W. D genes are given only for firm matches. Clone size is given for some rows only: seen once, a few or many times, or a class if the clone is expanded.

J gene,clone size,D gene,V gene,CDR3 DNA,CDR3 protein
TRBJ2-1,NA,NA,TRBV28,TGTGCCATCTTACCGACGGGGATAAACAATGAGCAGTTCTTC,CAILPTGINNEQFF
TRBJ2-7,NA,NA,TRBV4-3,TGCGCCAGCAGCCAAGATCGGACAGCGACGAGCTCCTACGAGCAGTACTTC,CASSQDRTATSSYEQYF
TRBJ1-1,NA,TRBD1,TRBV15,TGTGCCACCAGCAGAGCCCCGGGACAGGGAGCTAACACTGAAGCTTTCTTT,CATSRAPGQGANTEAFF
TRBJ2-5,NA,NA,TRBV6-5,TGTGCCAGCAGCCGTCAAGAGACCCAGTACTTC,CASSRQETQYF
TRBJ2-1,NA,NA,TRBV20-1,TGCAGTGGGCAGCGGTTAAATGAGCAGTTCTTC,CSGQRLNEQFF
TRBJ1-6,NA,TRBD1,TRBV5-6,TGTGCCAGCAGCCCTGGACAGGGTTTCAACTCACCCCTCCACTTT,CASSPGQGFNSPLHF
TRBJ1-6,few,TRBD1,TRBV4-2,TGTGCCAGCAGCCAAGAGGGGACAGGGAGGGGGTCACCCCTCCACTTT,CASSQEGTGRGSPLHF
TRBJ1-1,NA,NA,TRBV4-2,TGTGCCAGCAGCCAGGTGGTGGGGGCGTTGAACACTGAAGCTTTCTTT,CASSQVVGALNTEAFF
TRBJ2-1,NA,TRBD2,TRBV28,TGTGCCAGCAGTCCATCGGGACTAGTCAATGAGCAGTTCTTC,CASSPSGLVNEQFF
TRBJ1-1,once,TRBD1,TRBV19,TGTGCCACCCGGACAGGGGTTAGGGTGAACACTGAAGCTTTCTTT,CATRTGVRVNTEAFF
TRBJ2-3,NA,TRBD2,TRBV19,TGTGCCAGTAGTCTCTTAGCGGGGGGACTCACAGATACGCAGTATTTT,CASSLLAGGLTDTQYF
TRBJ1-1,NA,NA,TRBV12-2,TGTGCAAGTCGCTTAAAATCCCCCAAGACGCGGGAAAGAGGGGCTGAAGCTTTCTTT,CASRLKSPKTRERGAEAFF
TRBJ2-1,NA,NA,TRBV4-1,TGCGCCAGCAGCCAAGTTGGGTTCGGAGGGGATGAGCAGTTCTTC,CASSQVGFGGDEQFF
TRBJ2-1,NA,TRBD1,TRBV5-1,TGCGCCAGCATTGGGACAGGGGGCAATGAGCAGTTCTTC,CASIGTGGNEQFF
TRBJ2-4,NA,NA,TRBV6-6,TGTGCCAGCATCCTCTCGGGACTAGCCAAAAACATTCAGTACTTC,CASILSGLAKNIQYF
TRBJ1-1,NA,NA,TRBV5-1,TGCGCCAGCAGCTTGCGCGCTAAGAACACTGAAGCTTTCTTT,CASSLRAKNTEAFF
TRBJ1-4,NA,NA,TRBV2,TGTGCCAGCAGTGAAGATGGGCAGGCTTTCGAAAAACTGTTTTTT,CASSEDGQAFEKLFF
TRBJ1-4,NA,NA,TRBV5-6,TGTGCCAGCAGCTTGAGGGGGGGTCCCACAACTAATGAAAAACTGTTTTTT,CASSLRGGPTTNEKLFF
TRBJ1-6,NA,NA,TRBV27,TGTGCCAGCAGTTTAACAGGACCCGCTTATAATTCACCCCTCCACTTT,CASSLTGPAYNSPLHF
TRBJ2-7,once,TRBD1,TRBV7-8,TGTGCCAGCAGCTTAGACAGGGGTGTGTACGAGCAGTACTTC,CASSLDRGVYEQYF
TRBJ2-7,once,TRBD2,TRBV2,TGTGCCAGCAGCCCTAGGACTAGCGGGAACTACGAGCAGTACTTC,CASSPRTSGNYEQYF
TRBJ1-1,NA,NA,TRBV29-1,TGCAGCGTAAACAGGGTATTGACTGAAGCTTTCTTT,CSVNRVLTEAFF
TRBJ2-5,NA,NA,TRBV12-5,TGTGCTAGTGGGGACGGGAATACCAAGGAGACCCAGTACTTC,CASGDGNTKETQYF
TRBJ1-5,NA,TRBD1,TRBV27,TGTGCCACCAAGACAGGGAATCAGCCCCAGCATTTT,CATKTGNQPQHF
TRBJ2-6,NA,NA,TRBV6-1,TGTGCCAGCACTGTGAGCTCTGGGGCCAACGTCCTGACTTTC,CASTVSSGANVLTF
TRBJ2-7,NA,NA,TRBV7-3,TGTGCCAGCAGCCCGACAGTGAACGAGCAGTACTTC,CASSPTVNEQYF